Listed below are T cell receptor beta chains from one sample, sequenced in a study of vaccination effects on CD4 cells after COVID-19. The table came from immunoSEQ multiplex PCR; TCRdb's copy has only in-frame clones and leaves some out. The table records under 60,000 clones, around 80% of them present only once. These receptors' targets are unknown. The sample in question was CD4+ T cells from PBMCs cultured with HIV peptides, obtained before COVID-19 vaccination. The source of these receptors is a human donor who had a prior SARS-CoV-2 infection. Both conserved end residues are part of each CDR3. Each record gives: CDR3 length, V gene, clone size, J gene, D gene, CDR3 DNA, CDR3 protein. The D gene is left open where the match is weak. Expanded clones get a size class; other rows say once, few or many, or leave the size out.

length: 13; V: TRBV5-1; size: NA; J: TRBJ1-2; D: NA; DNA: TGCGCCAGCAGCTTGTTTGTGGGGGAAGGCTACACCTTC; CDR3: CASSLFVGEGYTF
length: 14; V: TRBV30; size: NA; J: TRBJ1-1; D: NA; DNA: TGTGCCTGGAGTGTACTCTCCCTGGGCACTGAAGCTTTCTTT; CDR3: CAWSVLSLGTEAFF
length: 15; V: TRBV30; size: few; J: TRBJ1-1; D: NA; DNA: TGTGCCTGGAGTGGGGTAGGGTCGATGAACACTGAAGCTTTCTTT; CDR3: CAWSGVGSMNTEAFF
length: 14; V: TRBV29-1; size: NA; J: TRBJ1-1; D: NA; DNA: TGCAGCATTTCCCGACAGACTAAGAACACTGAAGCTTTCTTT; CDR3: CSISRQTKNTEAFF
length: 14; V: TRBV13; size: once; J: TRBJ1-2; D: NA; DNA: TGTGCCAGCAGCCTGCGGGCAGGCGTCTATGGCTACACCTTC; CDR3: CASSLRAGVYGYTF
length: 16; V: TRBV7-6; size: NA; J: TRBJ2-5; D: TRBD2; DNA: TGTGCCAGCAGCTTAGGGCCTAGCGGGGGGCAAGAGACCCAGTACTTC; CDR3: CASSLGPSGGQETQYF
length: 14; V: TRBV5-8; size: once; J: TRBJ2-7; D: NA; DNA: TGTGCCAGCAGCTTGGGTGGCGGACTAAACGAGCAGTACTTC; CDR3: CASSLGGGLNEQYF
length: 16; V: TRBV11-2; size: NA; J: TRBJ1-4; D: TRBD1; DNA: TGTGCCAGCAGCTTAACAAGGGGGCGGTCTAATGAAAAACTGTTTTTT; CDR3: CASSLTRGRSNEKLFF
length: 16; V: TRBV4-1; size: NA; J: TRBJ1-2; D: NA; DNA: TGCGCCAGCAGCCAGTGGGGCCGGAGGTTGGGACATGGCTACACCTTC; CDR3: CASSQWGRRLGHGYTF
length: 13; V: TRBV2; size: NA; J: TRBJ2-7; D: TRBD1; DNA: TGTGCCAGCAGGACAACCCCAGGGGGCGAGCAGTACTTC; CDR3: CASRTTPGGEQYF
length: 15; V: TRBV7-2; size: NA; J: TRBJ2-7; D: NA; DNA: TGTGCCAGCAGCTTAGCTCCGGGGAGGAGGGACGAGCAGTACTTC; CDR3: CASSLAPGRRDEQYF
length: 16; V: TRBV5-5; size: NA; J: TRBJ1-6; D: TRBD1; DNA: TGTGCCAGCAGCTTCGGGACAGGGGGCCGTAATTCACCCCTCCACTTT; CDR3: CASSFGTGGRNSPLHF
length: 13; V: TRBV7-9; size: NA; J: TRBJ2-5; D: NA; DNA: TGTGCCAGCAGCGCTCAGGTTCAAGAGACCCAGTACTTC; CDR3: CASSAQVQETQYF
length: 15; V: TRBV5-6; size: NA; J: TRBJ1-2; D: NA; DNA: TGTGCCAGCAGCACCCTATCCCAGGGTAACTATGGCTACACCTTC; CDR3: CASSTLSQGNYGYTF
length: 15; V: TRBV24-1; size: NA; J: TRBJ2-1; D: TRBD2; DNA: TGTGCCACCAGTGGAGCGGGAGATTCTTACAATGAGCAGTTCTTC; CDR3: CATSGAGDSYNEQFF
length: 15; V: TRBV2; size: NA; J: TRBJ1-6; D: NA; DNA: TGTGCCAGCAGTGAAGAGGGATTGGGGAATTCACCCCTCCACTTT; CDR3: CASSEEGLGNSPLHF
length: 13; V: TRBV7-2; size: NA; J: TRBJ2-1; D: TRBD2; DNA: TGTGCCAGCCGACTAGCAGCTTACAATGAGCAGTTCTTC; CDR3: CASRLAAYNEQFF
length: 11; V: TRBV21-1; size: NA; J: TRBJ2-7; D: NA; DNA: TGTGCCAGCAGCAAACTCTACGAGCAGTACTTC; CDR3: CASSKLYEQYF